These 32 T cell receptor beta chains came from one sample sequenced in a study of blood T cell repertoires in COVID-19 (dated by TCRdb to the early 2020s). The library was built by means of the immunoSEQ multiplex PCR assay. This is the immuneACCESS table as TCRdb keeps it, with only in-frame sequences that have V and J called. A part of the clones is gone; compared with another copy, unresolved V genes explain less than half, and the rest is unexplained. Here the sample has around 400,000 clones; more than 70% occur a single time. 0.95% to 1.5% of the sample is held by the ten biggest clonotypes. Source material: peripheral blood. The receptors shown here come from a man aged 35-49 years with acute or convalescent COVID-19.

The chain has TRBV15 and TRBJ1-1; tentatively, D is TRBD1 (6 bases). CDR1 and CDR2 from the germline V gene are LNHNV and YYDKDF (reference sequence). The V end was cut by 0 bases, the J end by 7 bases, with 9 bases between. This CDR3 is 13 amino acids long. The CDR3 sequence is CATSRDIQGEAFF. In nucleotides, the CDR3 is TGTGCCACCAGCAGAGATATACAGGGTGAAGCTTTCTTT.

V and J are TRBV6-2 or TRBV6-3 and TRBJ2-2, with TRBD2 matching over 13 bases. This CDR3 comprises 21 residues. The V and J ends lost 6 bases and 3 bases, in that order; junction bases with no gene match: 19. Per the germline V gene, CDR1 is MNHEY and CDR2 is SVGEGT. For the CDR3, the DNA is TGTGCCAGCAGCAAGTTAATAATTAGGACTAGCGGGAGCTGGGACACCGGGGAGCTGTTTTTT. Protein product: CASSKLIIRTSGSWDTGELFF.

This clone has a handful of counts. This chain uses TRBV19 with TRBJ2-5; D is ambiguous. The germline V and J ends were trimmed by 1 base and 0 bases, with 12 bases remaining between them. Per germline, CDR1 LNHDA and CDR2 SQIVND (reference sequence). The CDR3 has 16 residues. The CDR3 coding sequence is TGTGCCAGTAGTATAGGGGTGACGACTTACCAAGAGACCCAGTACTTC. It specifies CASSIGVTTYQETQYF.

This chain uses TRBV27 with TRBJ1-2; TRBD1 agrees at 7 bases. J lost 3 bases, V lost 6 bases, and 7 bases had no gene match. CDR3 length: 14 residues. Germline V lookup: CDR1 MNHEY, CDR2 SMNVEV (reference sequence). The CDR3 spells CASSSQGEHYGYTF. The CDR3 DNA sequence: TGTGCCAGCAGCTCCCAGGGGGAGCACTATGGCTACACCTTC.

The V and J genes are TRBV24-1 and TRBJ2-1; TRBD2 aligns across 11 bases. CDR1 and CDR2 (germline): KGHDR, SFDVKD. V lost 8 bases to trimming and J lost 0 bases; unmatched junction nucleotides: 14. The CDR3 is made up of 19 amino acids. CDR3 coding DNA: TGTGCCACCATTAATGGGACTAGCGGCATAAGGAGCTCCTACAATGAGCAGTTCTTC. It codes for CATINGTSGIRSSYNEQFF.

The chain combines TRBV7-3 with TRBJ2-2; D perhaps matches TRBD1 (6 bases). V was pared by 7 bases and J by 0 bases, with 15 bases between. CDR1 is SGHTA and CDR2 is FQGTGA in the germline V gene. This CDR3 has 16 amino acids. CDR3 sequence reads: CASTLLGGPNTGELFF. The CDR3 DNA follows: TGTGCCAGCACCCTACTTGGGGGCCCGAACACCGGGGAGCTGTTTTTT.

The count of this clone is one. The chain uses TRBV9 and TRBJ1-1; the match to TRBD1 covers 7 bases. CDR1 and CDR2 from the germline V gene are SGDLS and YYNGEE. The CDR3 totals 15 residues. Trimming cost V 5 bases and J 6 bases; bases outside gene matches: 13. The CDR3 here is CASSRIQGRFAEAFF. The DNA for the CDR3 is TGTGCCAGCAGTAGGATACAGGGGAGATTTGCTGAAGCTTTCTTT.

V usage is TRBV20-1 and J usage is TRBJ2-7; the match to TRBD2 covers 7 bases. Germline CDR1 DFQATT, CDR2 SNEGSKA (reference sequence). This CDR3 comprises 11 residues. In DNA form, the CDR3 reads TGCAGAAGGGACTACTCCTACGAGCAGTACTTC. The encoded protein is CRRDYSYEQYF.

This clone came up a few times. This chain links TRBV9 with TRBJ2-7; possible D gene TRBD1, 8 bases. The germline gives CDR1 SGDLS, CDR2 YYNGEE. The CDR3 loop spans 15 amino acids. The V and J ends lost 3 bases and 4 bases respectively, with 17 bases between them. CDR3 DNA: TGTGCCAGCAGCGAAGATCTACAGGGGGGGTACGAGCAGTACTTC. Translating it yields CASSEDLQGGYEQYF.

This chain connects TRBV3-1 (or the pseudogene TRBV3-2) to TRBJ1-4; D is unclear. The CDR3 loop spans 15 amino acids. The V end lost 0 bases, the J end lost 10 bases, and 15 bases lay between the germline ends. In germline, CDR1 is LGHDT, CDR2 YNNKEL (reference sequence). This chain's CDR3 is CASSQEVGLAGKLFF. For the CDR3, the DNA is TGTGCCAGCAGCCAAGAGGTCGGGTTAGCGGGAAAACTGTTTTTT.

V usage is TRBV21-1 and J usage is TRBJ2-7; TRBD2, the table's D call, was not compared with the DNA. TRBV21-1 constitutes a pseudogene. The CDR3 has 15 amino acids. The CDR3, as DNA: TGTGCCAGCAGCGGACGGGGGGGCTCTTTCGACGAGCAGTACTTC. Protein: CASSGRGGSFDEQYF.

CDR3 region: CASSEWGDRDTEAFF. As DNA, the CDR3 is TGTGCCAGCAGTGAATGGGGGGACCGGGACACTGAAGCTTTCTTT. J is TRBJ1-1 and V is TRBV6-1; D may be TRBD1 (5 bases). V lost 2 bases and J 3 bases, leaving 13 bases between the germline ends. CDR1 is MNHNS and CDR2 is SASEGT in the germline V gene. This CDR3 spans 15 amino acids.

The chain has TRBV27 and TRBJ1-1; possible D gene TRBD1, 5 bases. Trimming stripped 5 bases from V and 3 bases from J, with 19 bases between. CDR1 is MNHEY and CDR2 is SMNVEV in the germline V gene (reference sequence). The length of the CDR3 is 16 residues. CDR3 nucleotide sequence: TGTGCCAGCAGTCGCCGGGGCCGGGGAGGTTACACTGAAGCTTTCTTT. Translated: CASSRRGRGGYTEAFF.

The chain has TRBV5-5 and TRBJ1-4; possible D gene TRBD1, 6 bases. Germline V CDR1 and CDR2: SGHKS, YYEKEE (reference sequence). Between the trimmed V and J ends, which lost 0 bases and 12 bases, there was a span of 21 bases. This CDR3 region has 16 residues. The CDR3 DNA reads TGTGCCAGCAGCTTGGCTCCAGGCGACCGGGACACAGAACTGTTTTTT. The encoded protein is CASSLAPGDRDTELFF.

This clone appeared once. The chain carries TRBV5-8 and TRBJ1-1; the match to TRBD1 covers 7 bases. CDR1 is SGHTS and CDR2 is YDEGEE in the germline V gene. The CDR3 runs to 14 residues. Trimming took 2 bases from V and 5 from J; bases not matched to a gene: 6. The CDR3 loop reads CASSLRQGETEAFF. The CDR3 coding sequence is TGTGCCAGCAGCTTACGACAGGGTGAAACTGAAGCTTTCTTT. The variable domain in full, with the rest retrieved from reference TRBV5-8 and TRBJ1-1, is EAGVTQSPTHLIKTRGQQATLRCSPISGHTSVYWYQQALGLGLQFLLWYDEGEERNRGNFPPRFSGRQFPNYSSELNVNALELEDSALYLCASSLRQGETEAFFGQGTRLTVV.

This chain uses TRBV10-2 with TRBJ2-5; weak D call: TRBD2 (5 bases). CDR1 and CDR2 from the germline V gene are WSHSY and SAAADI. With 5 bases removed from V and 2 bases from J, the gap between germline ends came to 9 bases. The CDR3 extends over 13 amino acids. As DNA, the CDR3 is TGCGCCAGCAGTCCGTCGGGACAAGAGACCCAGTACTTC. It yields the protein CASSPSGQETQYF.

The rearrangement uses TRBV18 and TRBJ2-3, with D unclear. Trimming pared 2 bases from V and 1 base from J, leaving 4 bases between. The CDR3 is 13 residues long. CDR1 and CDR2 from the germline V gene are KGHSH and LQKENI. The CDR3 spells CASSPSGTDTQYF. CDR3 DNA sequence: TGTGCCAGCTCACCATCTGGCACAGATACGCAGTATTTT.

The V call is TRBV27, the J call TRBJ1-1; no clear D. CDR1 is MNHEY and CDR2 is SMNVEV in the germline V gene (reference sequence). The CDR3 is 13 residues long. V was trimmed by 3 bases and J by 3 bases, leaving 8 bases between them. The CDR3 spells CASSLFFHTEAFF. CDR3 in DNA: TGTGCCAGCAGTTTGTTCTTCCACACTGAAGCTTTCTTT.

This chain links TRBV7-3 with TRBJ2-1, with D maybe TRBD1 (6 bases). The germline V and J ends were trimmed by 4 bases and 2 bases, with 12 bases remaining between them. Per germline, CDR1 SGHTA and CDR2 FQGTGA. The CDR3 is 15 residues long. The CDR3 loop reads CASSSGVGTYNEQFF. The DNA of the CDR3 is TGTGCCAGCAGCTCAGGGGTCGGAACCTACAATGAGCAGTTCTTC.

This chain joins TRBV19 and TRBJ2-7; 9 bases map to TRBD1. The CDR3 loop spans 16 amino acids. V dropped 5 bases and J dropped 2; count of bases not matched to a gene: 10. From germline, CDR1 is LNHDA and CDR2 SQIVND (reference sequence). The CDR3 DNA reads TGTGCCAGTAGTGGTCAGTTAACAGGGGGCCCCTACGAGCAGTACTTC. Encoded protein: CASSGQLTGGPYEQYF. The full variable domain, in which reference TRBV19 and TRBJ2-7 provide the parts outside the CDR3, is DGGITQSPKYLFRKEGQNVTLSCEQNLNHDAMYWYRQDPGQGLRLIYYSQIVNDFQKGDIAEGYSVSREKKESFPLTVTSAQKNPTAFYLCASSGQLTGGPYEQYFGPGTRLTVT.

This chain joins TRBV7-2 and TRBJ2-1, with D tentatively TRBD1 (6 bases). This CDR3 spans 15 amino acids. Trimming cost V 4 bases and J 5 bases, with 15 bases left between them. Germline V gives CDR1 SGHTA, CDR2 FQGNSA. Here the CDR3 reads CASSWGPIRDNEQFF. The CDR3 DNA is TGTGCCAGCAGCTGGGGGCCAATCCGGGACAATGAGCAGTTCTTC.

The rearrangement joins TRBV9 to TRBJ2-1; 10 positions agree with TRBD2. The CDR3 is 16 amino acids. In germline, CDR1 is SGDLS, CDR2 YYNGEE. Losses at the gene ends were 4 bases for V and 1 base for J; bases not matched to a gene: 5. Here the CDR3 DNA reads TGTGCCAGCAGCCTCCCACTAGCGGGGTCCTACAATGAGCAGTTCTTC. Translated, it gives CASSLPLAGSYNEQFF. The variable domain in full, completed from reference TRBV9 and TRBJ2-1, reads DSGVTQTPKHLITATGQRVTLRCSPRSGDLSVYWYQQSLDQGLQFLIQYYNGEERAKGNILERFSAQQFPDLHSELNLSSLELGDSALYFCASSLPLAGSYNEQFFGPGTRLTVL.

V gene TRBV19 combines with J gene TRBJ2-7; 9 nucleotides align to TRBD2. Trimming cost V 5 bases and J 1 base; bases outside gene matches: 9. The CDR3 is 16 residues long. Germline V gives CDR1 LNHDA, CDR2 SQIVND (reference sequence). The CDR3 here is CASSGQTSGTSYEQYF. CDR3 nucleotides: TGTGCCAGTAGTGGACAGACTAGCGGAACTTCCTACGAGCAGTACTTC.

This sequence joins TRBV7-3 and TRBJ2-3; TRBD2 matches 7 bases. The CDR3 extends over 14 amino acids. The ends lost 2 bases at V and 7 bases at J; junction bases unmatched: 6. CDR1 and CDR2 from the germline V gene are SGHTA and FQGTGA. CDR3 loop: CASSLVPSGYTQYF. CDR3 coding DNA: TGTGCCAGCAGCTTAGTACCTAGCGGTTATACGCAGTATTTT.

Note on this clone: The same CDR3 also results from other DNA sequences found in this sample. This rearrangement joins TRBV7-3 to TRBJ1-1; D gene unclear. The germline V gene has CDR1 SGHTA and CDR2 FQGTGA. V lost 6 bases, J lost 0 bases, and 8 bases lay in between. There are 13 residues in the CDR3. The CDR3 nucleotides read TGTGCCAGCAGGGAGGGAATGAACACTGAAGCTTTCTTT. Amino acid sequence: CASREGMNTEAFF.

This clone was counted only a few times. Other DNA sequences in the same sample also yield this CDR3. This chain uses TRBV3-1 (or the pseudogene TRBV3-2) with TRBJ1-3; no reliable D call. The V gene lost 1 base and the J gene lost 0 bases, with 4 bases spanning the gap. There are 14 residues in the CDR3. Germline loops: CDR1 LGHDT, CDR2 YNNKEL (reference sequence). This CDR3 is CASSQVGSGNTIYF. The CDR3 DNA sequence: TGTGCCAGCAGCCAAGTCGGCTCTGGAAACACCATATATTTT.

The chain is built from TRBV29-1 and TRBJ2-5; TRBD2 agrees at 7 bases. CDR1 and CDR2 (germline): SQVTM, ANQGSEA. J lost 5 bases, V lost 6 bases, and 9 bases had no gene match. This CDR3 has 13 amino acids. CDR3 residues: CSVGPDGGETQYF. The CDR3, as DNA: TGCAGCGTAGGCCCCGACGGGGGGGAGACCCAGTACTTC. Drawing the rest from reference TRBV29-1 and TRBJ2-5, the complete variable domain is SAVISQKPSRDICQRGTSLTIQCQVDSQVTMMFWYRQQPGQSLTLIATANQGSEATYESGFVIDKFPISRPNLTFSTLTVSNMSPEDSSIYLCSVGPDGGETQYFGPGTRLLVL.

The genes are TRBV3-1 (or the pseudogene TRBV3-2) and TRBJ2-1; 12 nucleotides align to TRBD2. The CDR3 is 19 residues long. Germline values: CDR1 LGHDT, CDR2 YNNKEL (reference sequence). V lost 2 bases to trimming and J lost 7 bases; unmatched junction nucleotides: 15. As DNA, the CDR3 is TGTGCCAGCAGCCAAAGAAAACCGGCTAGCGGGGGGGCCGGGAATGAGCAGTTCTTC. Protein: CASSQRKPASGGAGNEQFF.

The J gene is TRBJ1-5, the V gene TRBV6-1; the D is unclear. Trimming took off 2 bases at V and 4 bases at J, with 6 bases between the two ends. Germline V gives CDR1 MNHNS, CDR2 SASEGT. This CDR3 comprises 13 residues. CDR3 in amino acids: CASSESGNQPQHF. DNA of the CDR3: TGTGCCAGCAGTGAATCGGGGAATCAGCCCCAGCATTTT.

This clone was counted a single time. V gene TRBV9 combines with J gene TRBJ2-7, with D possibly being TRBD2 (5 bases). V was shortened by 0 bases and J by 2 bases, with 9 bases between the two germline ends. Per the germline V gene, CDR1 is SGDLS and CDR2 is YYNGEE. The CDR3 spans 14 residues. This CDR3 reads CASSVGWGAYEQYF. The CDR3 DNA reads TGTGCCAGCAGCGTAGGATGGGGAGCCTACGAGCAGTACTTC.

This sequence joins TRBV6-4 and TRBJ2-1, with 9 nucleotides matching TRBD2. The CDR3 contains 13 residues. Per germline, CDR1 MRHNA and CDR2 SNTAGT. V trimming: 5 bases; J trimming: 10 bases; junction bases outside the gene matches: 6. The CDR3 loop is CASSPGTSREQFF. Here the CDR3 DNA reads TGTGCCAGCAGTCCGGGGACTAGCCGGGAGCAGTTCTTC.

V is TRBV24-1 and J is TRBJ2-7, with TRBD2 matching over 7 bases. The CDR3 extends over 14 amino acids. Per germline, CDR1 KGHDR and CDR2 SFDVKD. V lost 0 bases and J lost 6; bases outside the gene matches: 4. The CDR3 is CATSDLRASGEQYF. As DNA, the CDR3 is TGTGCCACCAGTGATTTGCGCGCTAGCGGCGAGCAGTACTTC.